The 4 T cell receptor beta chains below all came from one sample that was sequenced in a study of cytomegalovirus exposure and HLA in healthy donors. The PCR contained 60 Vbeta and 13 Jbeta primers. Clones were sequenced by immunoSEQ multiplex PCR, and TCRdb holds only the in-frame ones, with some missing. The sample contains 200,000 to 250,000 clones, around four fifths of which appear only once. The sample comprised PBMCs. These receptors were collected from a woman aged 40 to 50 in good health and CMV-seronegative.

The rearrangement joins TRBV13 to TRBJ2-7; the D gene is possibly TRBD2 (5 bases). Looked up from germline, CDR1 is PRHDT and CDR2 is FYEKMQ (reference sequence). Between the trimmed V and J ends, which lost 5 bases and 1 base, there was a span of 15 bases. CDR3 length: 15 residues. The CDR3 nucleotides read TGTGCCAGCAGCCGGAATGTGGACTCATCCTACGAGCAGTACTTC. Amino acids: CASSRNVDSSYEQYF.

The V gene is TRBV7-9, the J gene TRBJ1-6; 8 nucleotides align to TRBD1. Germline lookup yields CDR1 SEHNR and CDR2 FQNEAQ (reference sequence). With 5 bases clipped from V and 9 bases from J, the junction kept 6 bases outside the gene matches. There are 14 residues in the CDR3. For the CDR3, the DNA is TGTGCCAGCAGCCAGGACAGGGTTGGTTCACCCCTCCACTTT. It is translated as CASSQDRVGSPLHF. Full variable domain (remainder filled in from reference TRBV7-9 and TRBJ1-6): DTGVSQNPRHKITKRGQNVTFRCDPISEHNRLYWYRQTLGQGPEFLTYFQNEAQLEKSRLLSDRFSAERPKGSFSTLEIQRTEQGDSAMYLCASSQDRVGSPLHFGNGTRLTVT.

J is TRBJ1-1 and V is TRBV18, with 10 bases aligning to TRBD1. The CDR3 has 16 residues. The trim removed 3 bases at V and 5 bases at J, leaving 9 bases unmatched. The germline V gene encodes CDR1 KGHSH and CDR2 LQKENI. The CDR3 sequence is CASSPNDRGQWTEAFF. In DNA form, the CDR3 reads TGTGCCAGCTCACCGAATGACAGGGGGCAGTGGACTGAAGCTTTCTTT.

This chain links TRBV28 with TRBJ2-1; possibly TRBD1 for D (5 bases). CDR3 length equals 18 residues. V lost 0 bases to trimming and J lost 0 bases, with 15 bases between them. CDR1 is MDHEN and CDR2 is SYDVKM in the germline V gene. CDR3 amino acids: CASSLWVAGFSSYNEQFF. Here the CDR3 DNA reads TGTGCCAGCAGTTTATGGGTCGCAGGGTTTAGCTCCTACAATGAGCAGTTCTTC.